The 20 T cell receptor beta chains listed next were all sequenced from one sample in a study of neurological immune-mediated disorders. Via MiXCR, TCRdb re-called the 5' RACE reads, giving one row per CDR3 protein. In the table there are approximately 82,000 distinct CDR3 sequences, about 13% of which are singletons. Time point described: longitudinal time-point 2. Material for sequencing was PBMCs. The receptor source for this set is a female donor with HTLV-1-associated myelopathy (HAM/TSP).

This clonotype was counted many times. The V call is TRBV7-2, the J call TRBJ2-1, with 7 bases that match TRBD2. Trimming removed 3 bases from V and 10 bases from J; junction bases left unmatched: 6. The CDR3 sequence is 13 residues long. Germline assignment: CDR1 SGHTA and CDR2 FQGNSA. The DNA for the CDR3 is TGTGCCAGCAGCTTTGAAAAGCGGGGAGAGCAGTTCTTC. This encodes CASSFEKRGEQFF.

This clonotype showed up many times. CDR3 protein: CASSVLTGGIDTQYF. CDR3 nucleotide sequence: TGTGCCAGCAGTGTTCTCACAGGGGGTATAGATACGCAGTATTTT. V usage is TRBV2 and J usage is TRBJ2-3; 8 bases are a match to TRBD1. The CDR3 is 15 residues long. Germline values: CDR1 SNHLY, CDR2 FYNNEI. V was pared by 4 bases and J by 5 bases, with 8 bases of the junction left unmatched.

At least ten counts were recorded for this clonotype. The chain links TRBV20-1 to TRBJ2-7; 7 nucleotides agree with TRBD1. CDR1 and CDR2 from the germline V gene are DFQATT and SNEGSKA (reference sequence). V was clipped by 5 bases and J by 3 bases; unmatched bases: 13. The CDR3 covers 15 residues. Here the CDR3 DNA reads TGCAGTGCTCGCGACAGGGTTCAACCCCTCTACGAGCAGTACTTC. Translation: CSARDRVQPLYEQYF.

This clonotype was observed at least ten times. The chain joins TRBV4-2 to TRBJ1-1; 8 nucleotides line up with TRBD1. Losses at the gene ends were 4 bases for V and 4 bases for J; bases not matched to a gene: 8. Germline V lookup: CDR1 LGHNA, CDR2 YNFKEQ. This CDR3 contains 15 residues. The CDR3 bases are TGTGCCAGCAGCCGGGGACAGGAGTTTTCCACTGAAGCTTTCTTT. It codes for CASSRGQEFSTEAFF.

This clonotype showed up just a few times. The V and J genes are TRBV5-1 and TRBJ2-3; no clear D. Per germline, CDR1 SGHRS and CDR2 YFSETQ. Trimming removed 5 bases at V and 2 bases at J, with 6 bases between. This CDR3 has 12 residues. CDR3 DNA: TGCGCCAGCAGAAACCCCACAGATACGCAGTATTTT. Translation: CASRNPTDTQYF.

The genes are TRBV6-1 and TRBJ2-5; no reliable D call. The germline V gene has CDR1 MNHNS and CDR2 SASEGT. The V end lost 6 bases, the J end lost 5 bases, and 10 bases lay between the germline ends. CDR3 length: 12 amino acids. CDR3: CASRLRSETQYF. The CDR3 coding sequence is TGTGCCAGCAGACTTAGATCCGAGACCCAGTACTTC.

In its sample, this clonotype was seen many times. In nucleotides, the CDR3 is TGCGCCAGCAGCTTAGGACAGGGCCTGGAGCAGTACTTC. As protein: CASSLGQGLEQYF. This rearrangement joins TRBV5-1 to TRBJ2-7, with 8 nucleotides matching TRBD1. The CDR3 totals 13 residues. In germline, CDR1 is SGHRS, CDR2 YFSETQ. V was clipped by 2 bases and J by 7 bases; unmatched bases: 5.

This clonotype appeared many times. This CDR3 is CASSLERGGLQETQYF. The CDR3 nucleotides read TGCGCCAGCAGCTTGGAACGGGGGGGCCTCCAAGAGACCCAGTACTTC. This chain links TRBV5-1 with TRBJ2-5, with 8 bases that match TRBD2. The junction had 5 bases not matched to a gene; V was cut back by 0 bases and J by 1 base. Germline V gene data show CDR1 as SGHRS and CDR2 as YFSETQ. This CDR3 region has 16 residues.

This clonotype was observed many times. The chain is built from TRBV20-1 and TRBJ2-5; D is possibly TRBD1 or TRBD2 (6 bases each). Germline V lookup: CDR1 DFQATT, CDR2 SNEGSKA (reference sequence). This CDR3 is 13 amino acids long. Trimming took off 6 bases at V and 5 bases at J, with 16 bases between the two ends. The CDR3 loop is CSAEGGKGETQYF. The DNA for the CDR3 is TGCAGTGCCGAGGGGGGCAAGGGGGAGACCCAGTACTTC.

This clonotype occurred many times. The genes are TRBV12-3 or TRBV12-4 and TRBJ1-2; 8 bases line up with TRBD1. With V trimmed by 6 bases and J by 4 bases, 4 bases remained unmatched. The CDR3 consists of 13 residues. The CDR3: CASRPGTGYGYTF. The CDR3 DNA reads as TGTGCCAGCAGGCCCGGGACAGGCTATGGCTACACCTTC.

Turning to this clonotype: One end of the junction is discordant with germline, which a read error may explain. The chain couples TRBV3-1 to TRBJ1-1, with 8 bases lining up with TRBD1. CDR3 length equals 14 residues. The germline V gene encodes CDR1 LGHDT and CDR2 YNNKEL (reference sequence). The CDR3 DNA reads TGTGCCAGCAGCCACGGGACAGGCCCCGAGGCTTTCTTGTTT. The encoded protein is CASSHGTGPEAFLF.

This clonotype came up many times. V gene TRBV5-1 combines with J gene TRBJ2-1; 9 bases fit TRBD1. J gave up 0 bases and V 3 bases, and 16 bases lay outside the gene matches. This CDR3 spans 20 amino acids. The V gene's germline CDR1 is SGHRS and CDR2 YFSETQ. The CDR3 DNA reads TGCGCCAGCAGCTCGGTTGGAACAGGGGGCTTATTTTACTCCTACAATGAGCAGTTCTTC. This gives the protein CASSSVGTGGLFYSYNEQFF.

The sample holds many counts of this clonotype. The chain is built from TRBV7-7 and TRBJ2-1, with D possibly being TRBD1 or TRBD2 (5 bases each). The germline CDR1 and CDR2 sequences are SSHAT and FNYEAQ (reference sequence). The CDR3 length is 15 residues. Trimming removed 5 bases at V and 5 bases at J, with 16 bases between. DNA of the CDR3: TGTGCCAGCAGCCTCCGCTCGGGACCTAACAATGAGCAGTTCTTC. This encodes CASSLRSGPNNEQFF. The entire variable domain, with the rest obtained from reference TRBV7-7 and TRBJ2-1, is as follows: GAGVSQSPRYKVTKRGQDVTLRCDPISSHATLYWYQQALGQGPEFLTYFNYEAQPDKSGLPSDRFSAERPEGSISTLTIQRTEQRDSAMYRCASSLRSGPNNEQFFGPGTRLTVL.

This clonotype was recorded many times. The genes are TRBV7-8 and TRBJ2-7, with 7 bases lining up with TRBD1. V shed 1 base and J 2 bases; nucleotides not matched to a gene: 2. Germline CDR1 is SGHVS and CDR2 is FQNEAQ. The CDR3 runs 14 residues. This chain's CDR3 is CASSLGTGTYEQYF. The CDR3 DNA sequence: TGTGCCAGCAGCTTAGGGACAGGAACCTACGAGCAGTACTTC.

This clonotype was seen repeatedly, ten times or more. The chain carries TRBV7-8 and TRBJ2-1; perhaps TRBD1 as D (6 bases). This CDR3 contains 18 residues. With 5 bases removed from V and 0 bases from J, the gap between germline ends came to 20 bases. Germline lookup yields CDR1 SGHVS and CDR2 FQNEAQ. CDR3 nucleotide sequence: TGTGCCAGCAGCACACAGGGCCCATCCGCTAGCTCCTACAATGAGCAGTTCTTC. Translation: CASSTQGPSASSYNEQFF.

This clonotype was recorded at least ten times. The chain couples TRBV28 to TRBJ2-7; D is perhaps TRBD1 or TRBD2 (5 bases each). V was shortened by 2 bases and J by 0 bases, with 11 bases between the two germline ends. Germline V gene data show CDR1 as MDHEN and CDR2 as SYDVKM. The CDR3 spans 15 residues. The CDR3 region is CASSLPQRGSYEQYF. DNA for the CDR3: TGTGCCAGCAGTTTACCCCAGAGGGGCTCCTACGAGCAGTACTTC.

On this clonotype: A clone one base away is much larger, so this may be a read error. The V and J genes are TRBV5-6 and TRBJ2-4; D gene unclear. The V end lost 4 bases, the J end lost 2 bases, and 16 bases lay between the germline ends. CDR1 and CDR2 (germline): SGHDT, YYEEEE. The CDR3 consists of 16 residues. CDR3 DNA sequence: TGTGCCAGCAGCCGGAGACGGACCTCCACCAAAAACATTCAGTACTTC. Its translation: CASSRRRTSTKNIQYF.

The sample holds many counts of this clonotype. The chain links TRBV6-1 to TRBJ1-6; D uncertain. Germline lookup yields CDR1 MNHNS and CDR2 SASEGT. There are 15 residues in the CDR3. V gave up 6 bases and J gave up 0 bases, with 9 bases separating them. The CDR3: CASSLGSSYNSPLHF. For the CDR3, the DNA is TGTGCCAGCAGCCTCGGGAGCTCCTATAATTCACCCCTCCACTTT.

CDR3 amino acids: CASSPTAGTDTQYF. DNA for the CDR3: TGTGCCAGCAGCCCTACGGCTGGCACAGATACGCAGTATTTT. This sequence joins TRBV12-3 or TRBV12-4 and TRBJ2-3; D gene uncertain. The CDR3 has 14 residues. V was shortened by 6 bases and J by 1 base, with 11 bases between the two germline ends.

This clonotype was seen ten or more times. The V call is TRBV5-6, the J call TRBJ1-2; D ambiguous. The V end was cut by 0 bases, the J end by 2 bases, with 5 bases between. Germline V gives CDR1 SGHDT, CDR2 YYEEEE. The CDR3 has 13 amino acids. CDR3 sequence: CASSLARNYGYTF. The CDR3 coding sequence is TGTGCCAGCAGCTTGGCCAGGAACTATGGCTACACCTTC.